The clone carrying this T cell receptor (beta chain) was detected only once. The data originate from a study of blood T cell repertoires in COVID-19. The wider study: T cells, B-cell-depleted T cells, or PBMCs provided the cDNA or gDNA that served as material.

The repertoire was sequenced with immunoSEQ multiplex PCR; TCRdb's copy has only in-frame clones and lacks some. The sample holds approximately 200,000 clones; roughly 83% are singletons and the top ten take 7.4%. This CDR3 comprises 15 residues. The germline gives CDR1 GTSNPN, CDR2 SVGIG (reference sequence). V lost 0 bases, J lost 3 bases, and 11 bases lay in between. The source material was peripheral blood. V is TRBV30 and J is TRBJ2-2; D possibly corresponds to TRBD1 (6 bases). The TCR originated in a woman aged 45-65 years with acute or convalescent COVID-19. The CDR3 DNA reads TGTGCCTGGAGTGTACGCAGGGGCCACACCGGGGAGCTGTTTTTT. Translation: CAWSVRRGHTGELFF.